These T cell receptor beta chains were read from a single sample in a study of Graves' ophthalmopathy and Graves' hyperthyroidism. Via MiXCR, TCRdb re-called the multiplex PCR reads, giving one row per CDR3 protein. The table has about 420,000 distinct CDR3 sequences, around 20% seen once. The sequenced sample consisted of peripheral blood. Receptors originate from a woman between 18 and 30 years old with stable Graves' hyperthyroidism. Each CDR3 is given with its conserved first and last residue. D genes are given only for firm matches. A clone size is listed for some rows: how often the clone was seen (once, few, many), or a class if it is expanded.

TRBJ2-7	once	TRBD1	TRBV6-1	TGTGCCAGTAGACTGAAGGGACAGCCGTCCTACGAGCAGTACTTC	CASRLKGQPSYEQYF
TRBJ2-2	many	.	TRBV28	TGTGCCAGCAGTATTACGTCGAACACCGGGGAGCTGTTTTTT	CASSITSNTGELFF
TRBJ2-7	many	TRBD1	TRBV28	TGTGCCAGCAGCCAGGGGACAGAACCCTACGAGCAGTACTTC	CASSQGTEPYEQYF
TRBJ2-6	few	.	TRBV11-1	TGTGTCAGCAGCTCGCAGGCCATTGGTGCCAACGTCCTGACTTTC	CVSSSQAIGANVLTF
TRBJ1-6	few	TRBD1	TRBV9	TGTGCCAGCAGCGTAGCGGCAGGGGGCGGTTCACCCCTCCACTTT	CASSVAAGGGSPLHF
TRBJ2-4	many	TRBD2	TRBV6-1	TGTGCCAGCTGGGGACTAGCGGGAGAGGGTCGACCCAAAAACATTCAGTACTTC	CASWGLAGEGRPKNIQYF
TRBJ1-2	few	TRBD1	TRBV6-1	TGTGCCAGCAGTAAAATCAAGGGACAGGGGGACTTTTCGACCTTC	CASSKIKGQGDFSTF
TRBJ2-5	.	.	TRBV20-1	TGCAGTGCTAGAGGAGGAGAGGGGCCCTCAGAGACCCAGTACTTC	CSARGGEGPSETQYF
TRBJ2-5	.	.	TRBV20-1	TGCAGTGCGAGGGACCACCGTCGGGAGACCCAGTACTTC	CSARDHRRETQYF
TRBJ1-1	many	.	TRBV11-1	TGTGCCAGCAGCTTAGGGGTTGGTACTGAAGCTTTCTTT	CASSLGVGTEAFF
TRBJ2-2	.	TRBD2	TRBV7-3	TGTGCCAGCAGCTCAAGGGACCTTCGGGGGGGCACCGGGGAGCTGTTTTTT	CASSSRDLRGGTGELFF
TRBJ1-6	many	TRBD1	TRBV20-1	TGCAGTGCTAGAGCCCCAAAGGGGGCGGGGAGCTCCTATAATTCACCCCTCCACTTT	CSARAPKGAGSSYNSPLHF
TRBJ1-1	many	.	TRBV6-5	TGTGCCAGCATTACCCCGGACAGTTTCCAAGCTTTCTTT	CASITPDSFQAFF
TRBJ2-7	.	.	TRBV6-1	TGTGCCAGCAATAAAGACATCCTTGTCTACGAGCAGTACTTC	CASNKDILVYEQYF
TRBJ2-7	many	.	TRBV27	TGTGCCAGCAGTCTGGGGTTGGGCGGACCCTACGAGCAGTACTTC	CASSLGLGGPYEQYF
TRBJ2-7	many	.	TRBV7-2	TGTGCCAGCAGCCAGGGCCGTCAACCCTACGAGCAGTACTTC	CASSQGRQPYEQYF
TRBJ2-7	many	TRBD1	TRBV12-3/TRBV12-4	TGTGCCAGCAGTTTTACGGGACAGGGAATCCACGAGCAGTACTTC	CASSFTGQGIHEQYF
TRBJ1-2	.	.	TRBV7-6	TGTGCCAGCAGCTTAGAATCAGGGGCTAGATATGGCTACACCTTC	CASSLESGARYGYTF
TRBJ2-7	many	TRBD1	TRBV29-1	TGCAGCGTTGACTGGGACAGATACCCCTACGAGCAGTACTTC	CSVDWDRYPYEQYF
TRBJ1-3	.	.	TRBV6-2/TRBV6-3	TGTGCCAGCAGGAGCCGACTGCTCATCTCTGGAAACACCATATATTTT	CASRSRLLISGNTIYF
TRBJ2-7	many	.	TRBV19	TGTGCCAGTGGTGCGGGCTTCTCCTACGAGCAGTACTTC	CASGAGFSYEQYF
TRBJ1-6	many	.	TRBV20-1	TGCAGTGCCTATCCGACGGGGGTCAATAATTCACCCCTCCACTTT	CSAYPTGVNNSPLHF
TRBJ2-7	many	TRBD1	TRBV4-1	TGCGCCAGCAGCCAGATGACAGGGGGTTTTTCCTACGAGCAGTACTTC	CASSQMTGGFSYEQYF
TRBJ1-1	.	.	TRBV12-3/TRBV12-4	TGTGCCAGCAGGGATGCGGTCACTGAAGCTTTCTTT	CASRDAVTEAFF
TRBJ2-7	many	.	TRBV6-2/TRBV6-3	TGTGCCAGCGCCTCCTACGAGCAGTACTTC	CASASYEQYF
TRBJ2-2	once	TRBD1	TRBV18	TGTGCCAGCTCACCTGGACAGGGGGCGAGCACCGGGGAGCTGTTTTTT	CASSPGQGASTGELFF
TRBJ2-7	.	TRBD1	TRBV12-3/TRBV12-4	TGTGCCAGCAGTTTAGAGTCCGTGGGGGGAGACAGGGGGATTTACGAGCAGTACTTC	CASSLESVGGDRGIYEQYF
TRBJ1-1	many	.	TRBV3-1	TGTGCCAGCAGCCAAGGAAGCGATTTATTCACTTACATGAACACTGAAGCTTTCTTT	CASSQGSDLFTYMNTEAFF
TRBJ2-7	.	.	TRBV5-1	TGCGCCAGCAGCTTTGGCGGCCTCATTTCCTACGAGCAGTACTTC	CASSFGGLISYEQYF
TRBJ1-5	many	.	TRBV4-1	TGCGCCAGCAGCCAAGTCGGCAGGGGTAATCAGCCCCAGCATTTT	CASSQVGRGNQPQHF
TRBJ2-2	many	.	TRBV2	TGTGCCAGCGGTGGGTTGAGGGGGAGCACCGGGGAGCTGTTTTTT	CASGGLRGSTGELFF
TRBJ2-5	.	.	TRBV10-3	TGTGCCATTAAAATGGACCCGTGGCAAGAGACCCAGTACTTC	CAIKMDPWQETQYF
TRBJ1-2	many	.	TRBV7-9	TGTGCCAGCAGCGTCAGCCAGACGAGAGTTTATGGCTACACCTTC	CASSVSQTRVYGYTF
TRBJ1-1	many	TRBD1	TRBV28	TGTGCCAGCAGTCTCCGACAGGGGTATATCGGTTCTGAAGCTTTCTTT	CASSLRQGYIGSEAFF
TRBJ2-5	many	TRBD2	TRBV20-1	TGCAGTGCTAGAGGTCTAGCGGGAGGGCACGAGACCCAGTACTTC	CSARGLAGGHETQYF
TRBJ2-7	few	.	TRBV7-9	TGTGCCAGCAGCAACTTGGGGGCGGTCGAGCAGTACTTC	CASSNLGAVEQYF
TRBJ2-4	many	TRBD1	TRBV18	TGTGCCAGCTCACGGACAGGGACGTCGACCAAAAACATTCAGTACTTC	CASSRTGTSTKNIQYF
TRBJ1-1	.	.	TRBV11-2	TGTGCCAGCAGCCTATTACTAGAGCCGGACACTGAAGCTTTCTTT	CASSLLLEPDTEAFF
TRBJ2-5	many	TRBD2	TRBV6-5	TGTGCCAGCAGTTCCAGACTAGCGGGAGGGCAGGGGGAGACCCAGTACTTC	CASSSRLAGGQGETQYF
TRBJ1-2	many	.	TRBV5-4	TGTGCCAGCAGTTCCCCCATGAGATATGGCTACACCTTC	CASSSPMRYGYTF
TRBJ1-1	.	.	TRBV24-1	TGTGCCACCAGTGATTCTTCGGACCAAAACACTGAAGCTTTCTTT	CATSDSSDQNTEAFF
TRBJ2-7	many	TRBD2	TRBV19	TGTGCCAGTAGTAGCGGGGGAGATGTGTACGAGCAGTACTTC	CASSSGGDVYEQYF
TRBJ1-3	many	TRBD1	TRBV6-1	TGTGCCAGCAGTGGACAGGGGGCCTCTGGAAACACCATATATTTT	CASSGQGASGNTIYF
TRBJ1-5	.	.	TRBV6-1	TGTGCCAGCAGTGCCATCGACGAGAAGCCCCAGCATTTT	CASSAIDEKPQHF
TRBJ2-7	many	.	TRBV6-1	TGTGCCAGCAGTGAAGTGGACAGCTACGAGCAGTACTTC	CASSEVDSYEQYF
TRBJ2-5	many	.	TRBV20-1	TGCAGTGCTAGGGAAGCTTTGGAGACCCAGTACTTC	CSAREALETQYF